This TCR beta chain was captured by sequencing in a study of CXCR3-negative and CXCR3-positive naive CD8 T cells. Every CD8+ T cell subset underwent triplicate sorting at a few hundred thousand cells apiece. The CDR3 is 14 amino acids. Germline CDR1 and CDR2: SQVTM and ANQGSEA. Details on this clonotype: Its antigen is unknown.

The libraries of TRB cDNA were prepared using 5' RACE with UMI labels. TCRdb reprocessed the 5' RACE reads and keeps a single row for each CDR3 protein, giving no DNA. The sample's table shows about 43,000 distinct CDR3 sequences. Study conclusions and caveats: TRBV-TRBJ usage was alike in naive CXCR3-negative and CXCR3-positive cells but differed in memory cells.

The sequenced sample was memory CD8+ T cells from blood. This TCR came from a human donor in good health. Some clones in this sample may be carry-over from other donors' samples. The chain links TRBV29-1 to TRBJ2-3; without DNA, the TCRdb call of TRBD1 cannot be checked. CDR3 in amino acids: CSAPLGGVTDTQYF.